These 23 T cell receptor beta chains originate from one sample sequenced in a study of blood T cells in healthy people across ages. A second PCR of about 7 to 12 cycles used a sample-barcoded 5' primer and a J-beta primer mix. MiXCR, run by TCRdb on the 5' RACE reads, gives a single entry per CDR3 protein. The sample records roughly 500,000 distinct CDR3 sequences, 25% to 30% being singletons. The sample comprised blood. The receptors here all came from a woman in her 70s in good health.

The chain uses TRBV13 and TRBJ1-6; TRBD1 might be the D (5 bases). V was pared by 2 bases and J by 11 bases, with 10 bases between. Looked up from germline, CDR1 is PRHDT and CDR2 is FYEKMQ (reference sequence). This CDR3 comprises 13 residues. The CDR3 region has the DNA TGTGCCAGCAGCTTAAGGGGCTTGGCACCCCTCCACTTT. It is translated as CASSLRGLAPLHF.

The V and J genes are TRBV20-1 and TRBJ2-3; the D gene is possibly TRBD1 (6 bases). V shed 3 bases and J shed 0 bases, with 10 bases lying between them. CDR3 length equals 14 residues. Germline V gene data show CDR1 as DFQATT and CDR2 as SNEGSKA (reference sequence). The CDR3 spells CSASPQGSTDTQYF. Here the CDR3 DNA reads TGCAGTGCTAGCCCCCAGGGGAGCACAGATACGCAGTATTTT.

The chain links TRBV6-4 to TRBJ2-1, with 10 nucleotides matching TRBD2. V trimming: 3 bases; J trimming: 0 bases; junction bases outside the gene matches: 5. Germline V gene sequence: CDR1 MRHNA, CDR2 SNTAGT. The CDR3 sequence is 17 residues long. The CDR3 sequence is CASSEASGGSSYNEQFF. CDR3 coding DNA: TGTGCCAGCAGTGAGGCTAGCGGGGGTAGCTCCTACAATGAGCAGTTCTTC.

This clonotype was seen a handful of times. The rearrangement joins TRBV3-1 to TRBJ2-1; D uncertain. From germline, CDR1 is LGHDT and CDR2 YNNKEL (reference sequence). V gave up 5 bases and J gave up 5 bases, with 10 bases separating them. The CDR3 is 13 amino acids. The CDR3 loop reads CASSNNYNNEQFF. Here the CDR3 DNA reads TGTGCCAGCAGCAACAACTACAACAATGAGCAGTTCTTC.

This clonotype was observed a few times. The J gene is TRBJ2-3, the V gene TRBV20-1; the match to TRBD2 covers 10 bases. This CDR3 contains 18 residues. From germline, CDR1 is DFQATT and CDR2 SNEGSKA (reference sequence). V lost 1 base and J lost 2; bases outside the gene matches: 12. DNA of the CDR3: TGCAGTGCTAGAGTGTTGCCACTAGCGGGGTATTCCACAGATACGCAGTATTTT. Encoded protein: CSARVLPLAGYSTDTQYF.

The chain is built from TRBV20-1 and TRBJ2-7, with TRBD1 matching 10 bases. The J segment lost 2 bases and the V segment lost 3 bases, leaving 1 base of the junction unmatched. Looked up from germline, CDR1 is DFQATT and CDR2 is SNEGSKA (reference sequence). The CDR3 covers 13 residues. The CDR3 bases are TGCAGTGCTAGGGGACAGGGGACCTACGAGCAGTACTTC. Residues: CSARGQGTYEQYF.

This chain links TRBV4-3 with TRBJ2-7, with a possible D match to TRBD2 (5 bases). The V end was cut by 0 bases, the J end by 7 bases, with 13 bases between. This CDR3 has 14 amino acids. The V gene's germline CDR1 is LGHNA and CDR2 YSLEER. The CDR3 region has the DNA TGCGCCAGCAGCCAAGATGCAGCGGCTGGGGAGCAGTACTTC. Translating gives CASSQDAAAGEQYF.

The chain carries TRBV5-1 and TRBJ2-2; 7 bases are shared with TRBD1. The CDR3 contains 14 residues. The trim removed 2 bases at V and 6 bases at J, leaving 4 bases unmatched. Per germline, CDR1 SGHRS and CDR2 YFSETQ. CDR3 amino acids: CASSFLQGSGELFF. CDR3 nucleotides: TGCGCCAGCAGCTTTTTACAGGGGTCCGGGGAGCTGTTTTTT.

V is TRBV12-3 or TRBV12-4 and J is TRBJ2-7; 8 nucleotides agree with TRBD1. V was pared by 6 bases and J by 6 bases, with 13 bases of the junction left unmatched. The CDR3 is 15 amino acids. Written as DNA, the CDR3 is TGTGCCAGCAGCCTACTCCGGGACAGGCCATCCGAGCAGTACTTC. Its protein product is CASSLLRDRPSEQYF.

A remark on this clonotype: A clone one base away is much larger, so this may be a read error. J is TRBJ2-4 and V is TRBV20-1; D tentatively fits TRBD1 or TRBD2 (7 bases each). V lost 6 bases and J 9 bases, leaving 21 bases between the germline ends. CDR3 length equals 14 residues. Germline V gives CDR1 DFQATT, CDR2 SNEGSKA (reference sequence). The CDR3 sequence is CSAQGRGLESIQYF. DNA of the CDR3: TGCAGTGCCCAAGGGAGGGGGCTGGAAAGCATTCAGTACTTC.

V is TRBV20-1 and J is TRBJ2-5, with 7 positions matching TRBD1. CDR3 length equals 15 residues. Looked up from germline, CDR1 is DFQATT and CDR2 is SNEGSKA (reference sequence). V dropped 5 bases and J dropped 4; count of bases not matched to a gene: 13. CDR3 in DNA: TGCAGTGCTGCCCGACAGGGTAGTCGGGCAGAGACCCAGTACTTC. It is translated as CSAARQGSRAETQYF.

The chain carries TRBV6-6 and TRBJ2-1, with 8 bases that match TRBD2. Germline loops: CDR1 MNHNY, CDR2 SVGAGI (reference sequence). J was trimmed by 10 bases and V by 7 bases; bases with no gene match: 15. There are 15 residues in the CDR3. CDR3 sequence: CASKVELAASGEQFF. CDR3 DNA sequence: TGTGCCAGCAAAGTGGAACTAGCGGCCTCTGGGGAGCAGTTCTTC.

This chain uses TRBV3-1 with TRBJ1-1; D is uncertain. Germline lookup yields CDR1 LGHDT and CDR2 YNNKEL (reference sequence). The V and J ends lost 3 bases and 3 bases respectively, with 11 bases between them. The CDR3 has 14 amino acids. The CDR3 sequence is CASSQPDLYTEAFF. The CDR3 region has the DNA TGTGCCAGCAGCCAGCCCGACTTATACACTGAAGCTTTCTTT.

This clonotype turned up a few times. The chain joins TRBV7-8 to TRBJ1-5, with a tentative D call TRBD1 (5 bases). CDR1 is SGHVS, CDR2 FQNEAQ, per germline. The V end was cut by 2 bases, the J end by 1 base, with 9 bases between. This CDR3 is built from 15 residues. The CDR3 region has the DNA TGTGCCAGCAGCTTATTGGCAGGGAGCAATCAGCCCCAGCATTTT. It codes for CASSLLAGSNQPQHF. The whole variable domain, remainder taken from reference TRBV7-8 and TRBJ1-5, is GAGVSQSPRYKVAKRGQDVALRCDPISGHVSLFWYQQALGQGPEFLTYFQNEAQLDKSGLPSDRFFAERPEGSVSTLKIQRTQQEDSAVYLCASSLLAGSNQPQHFGDGTRLSIL.

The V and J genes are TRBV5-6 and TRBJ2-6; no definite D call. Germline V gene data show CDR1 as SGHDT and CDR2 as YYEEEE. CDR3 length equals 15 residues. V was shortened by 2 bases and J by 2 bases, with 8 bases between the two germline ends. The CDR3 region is CASSFNLAGANVLTF. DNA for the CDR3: TGTGCCAGCAGCTTCAATCTCGCTGGGGCCAACGTCCTGACTTTC.

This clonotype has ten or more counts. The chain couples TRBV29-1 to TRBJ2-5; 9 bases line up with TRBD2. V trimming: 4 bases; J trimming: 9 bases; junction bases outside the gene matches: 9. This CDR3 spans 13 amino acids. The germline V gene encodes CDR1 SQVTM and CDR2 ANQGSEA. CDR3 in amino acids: CSVAAFERGAQYF. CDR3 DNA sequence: TGCAGCGTTGCGGCGTTTGAGCGGGGGGCCCAGTACTTC. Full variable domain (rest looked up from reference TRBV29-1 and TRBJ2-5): SAVISQKPSRDICQRGTSLTIQCQVDSQVTMMFWYRQQPGQSLTLIATANQGSEATYESGFVIDKFPISRPNLTFSTLTVSNMSPEDSSIYLCSVAAFERGAQYFGPGTRLLVL.

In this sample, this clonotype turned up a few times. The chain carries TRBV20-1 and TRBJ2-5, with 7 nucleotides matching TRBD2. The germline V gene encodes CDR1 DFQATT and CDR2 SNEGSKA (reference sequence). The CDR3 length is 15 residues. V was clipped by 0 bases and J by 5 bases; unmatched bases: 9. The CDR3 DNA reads TGCAGTGCTAGAGATCCTGCAGCGGGGTTTGAGACCCAGTACTTC. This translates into CSARDPAAGFETQYF.

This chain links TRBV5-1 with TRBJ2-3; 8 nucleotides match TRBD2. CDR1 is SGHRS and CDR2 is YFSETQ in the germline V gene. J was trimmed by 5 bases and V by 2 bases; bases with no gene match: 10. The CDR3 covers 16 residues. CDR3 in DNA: TGCGCCAGCAGCTTTAACCCGGGGGGGCTGGAAGATACGCAGTATTTT. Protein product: CASSFNPGGLEDTQYF.

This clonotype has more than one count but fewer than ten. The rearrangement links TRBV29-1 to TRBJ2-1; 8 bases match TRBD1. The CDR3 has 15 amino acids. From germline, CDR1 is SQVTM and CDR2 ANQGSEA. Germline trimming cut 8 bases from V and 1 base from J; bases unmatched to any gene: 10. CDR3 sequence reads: CSTRFRDRSYNEQFF. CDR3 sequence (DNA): TGCAGCACCCGCTTCCGGGACAGGTCCTACAATGAGCAGTTCTTC.

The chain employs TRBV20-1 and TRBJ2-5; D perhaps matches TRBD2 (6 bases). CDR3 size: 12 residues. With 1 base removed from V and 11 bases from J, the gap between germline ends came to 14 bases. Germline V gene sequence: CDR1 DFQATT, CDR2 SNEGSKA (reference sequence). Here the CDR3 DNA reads TGCAGTGCTAGAGCTGGGGGGTCTGGGCAGTACTTC. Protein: CSARAGGSGQYF.

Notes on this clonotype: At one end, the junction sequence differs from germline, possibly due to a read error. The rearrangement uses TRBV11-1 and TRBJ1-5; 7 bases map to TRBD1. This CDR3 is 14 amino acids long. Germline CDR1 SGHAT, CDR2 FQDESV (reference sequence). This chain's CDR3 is CASSLAGGNQPRHF. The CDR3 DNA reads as TGTGCCAGCAGCTTAGCAGGGGGCAATCAGCCCCGGCATTTT.

The CDR3 DNA sequence: TGCAGTGCCCCAGGCTACGCCTTCTACAATGAGCAGTTCTTC. Its protein product is CSAPGYAFYNEQFF. V and J are TRBV20-1 and TRBJ2-1; unclear D gene. CDR1 is DFQATT, CDR2 SNEGSKA, per germline (reference sequence). CDR3 length: 14 residues. Trimming cost V 6 bases and J 3 bases, with 15 bases left between them.

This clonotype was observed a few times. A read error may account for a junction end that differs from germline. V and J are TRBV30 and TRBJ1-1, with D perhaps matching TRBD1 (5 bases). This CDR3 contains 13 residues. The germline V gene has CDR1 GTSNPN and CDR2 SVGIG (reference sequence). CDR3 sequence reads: CAWSVPGRDEAFF. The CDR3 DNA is TGTGCCTGGAGTGTACCAGGGAGAGATGAAGCCTTCTTT.